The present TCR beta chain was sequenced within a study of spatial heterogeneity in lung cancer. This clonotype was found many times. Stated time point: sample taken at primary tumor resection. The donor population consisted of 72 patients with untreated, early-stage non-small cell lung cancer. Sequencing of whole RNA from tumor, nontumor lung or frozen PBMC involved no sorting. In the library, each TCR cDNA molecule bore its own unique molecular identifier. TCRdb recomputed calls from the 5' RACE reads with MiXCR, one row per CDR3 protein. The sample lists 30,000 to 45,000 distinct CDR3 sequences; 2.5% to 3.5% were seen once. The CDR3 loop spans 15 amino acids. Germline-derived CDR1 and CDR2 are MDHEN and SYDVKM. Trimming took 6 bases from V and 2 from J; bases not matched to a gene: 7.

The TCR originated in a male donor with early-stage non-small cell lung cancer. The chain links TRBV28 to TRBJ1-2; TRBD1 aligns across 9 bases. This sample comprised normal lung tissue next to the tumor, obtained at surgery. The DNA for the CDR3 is TGTGCCAGCAGGACAGGGGGTGAGTCCAACTATGGCTACACCTTC. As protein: CASRTGGESNYGYTF.